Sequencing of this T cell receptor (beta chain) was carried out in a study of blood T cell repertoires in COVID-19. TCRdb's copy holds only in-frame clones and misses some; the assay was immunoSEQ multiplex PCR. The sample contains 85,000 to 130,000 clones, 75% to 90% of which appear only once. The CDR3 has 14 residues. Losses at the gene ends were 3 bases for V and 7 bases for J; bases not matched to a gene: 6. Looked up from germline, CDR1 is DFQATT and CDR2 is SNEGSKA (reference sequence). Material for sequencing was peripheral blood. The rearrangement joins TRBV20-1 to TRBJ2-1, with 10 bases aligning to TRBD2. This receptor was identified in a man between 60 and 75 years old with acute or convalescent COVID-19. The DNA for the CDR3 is TGCAGTGCTAGTGACCCTAGCGGGAGTAATGAGCAGTTCTTC. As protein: CSASDPSGSNEQFF.